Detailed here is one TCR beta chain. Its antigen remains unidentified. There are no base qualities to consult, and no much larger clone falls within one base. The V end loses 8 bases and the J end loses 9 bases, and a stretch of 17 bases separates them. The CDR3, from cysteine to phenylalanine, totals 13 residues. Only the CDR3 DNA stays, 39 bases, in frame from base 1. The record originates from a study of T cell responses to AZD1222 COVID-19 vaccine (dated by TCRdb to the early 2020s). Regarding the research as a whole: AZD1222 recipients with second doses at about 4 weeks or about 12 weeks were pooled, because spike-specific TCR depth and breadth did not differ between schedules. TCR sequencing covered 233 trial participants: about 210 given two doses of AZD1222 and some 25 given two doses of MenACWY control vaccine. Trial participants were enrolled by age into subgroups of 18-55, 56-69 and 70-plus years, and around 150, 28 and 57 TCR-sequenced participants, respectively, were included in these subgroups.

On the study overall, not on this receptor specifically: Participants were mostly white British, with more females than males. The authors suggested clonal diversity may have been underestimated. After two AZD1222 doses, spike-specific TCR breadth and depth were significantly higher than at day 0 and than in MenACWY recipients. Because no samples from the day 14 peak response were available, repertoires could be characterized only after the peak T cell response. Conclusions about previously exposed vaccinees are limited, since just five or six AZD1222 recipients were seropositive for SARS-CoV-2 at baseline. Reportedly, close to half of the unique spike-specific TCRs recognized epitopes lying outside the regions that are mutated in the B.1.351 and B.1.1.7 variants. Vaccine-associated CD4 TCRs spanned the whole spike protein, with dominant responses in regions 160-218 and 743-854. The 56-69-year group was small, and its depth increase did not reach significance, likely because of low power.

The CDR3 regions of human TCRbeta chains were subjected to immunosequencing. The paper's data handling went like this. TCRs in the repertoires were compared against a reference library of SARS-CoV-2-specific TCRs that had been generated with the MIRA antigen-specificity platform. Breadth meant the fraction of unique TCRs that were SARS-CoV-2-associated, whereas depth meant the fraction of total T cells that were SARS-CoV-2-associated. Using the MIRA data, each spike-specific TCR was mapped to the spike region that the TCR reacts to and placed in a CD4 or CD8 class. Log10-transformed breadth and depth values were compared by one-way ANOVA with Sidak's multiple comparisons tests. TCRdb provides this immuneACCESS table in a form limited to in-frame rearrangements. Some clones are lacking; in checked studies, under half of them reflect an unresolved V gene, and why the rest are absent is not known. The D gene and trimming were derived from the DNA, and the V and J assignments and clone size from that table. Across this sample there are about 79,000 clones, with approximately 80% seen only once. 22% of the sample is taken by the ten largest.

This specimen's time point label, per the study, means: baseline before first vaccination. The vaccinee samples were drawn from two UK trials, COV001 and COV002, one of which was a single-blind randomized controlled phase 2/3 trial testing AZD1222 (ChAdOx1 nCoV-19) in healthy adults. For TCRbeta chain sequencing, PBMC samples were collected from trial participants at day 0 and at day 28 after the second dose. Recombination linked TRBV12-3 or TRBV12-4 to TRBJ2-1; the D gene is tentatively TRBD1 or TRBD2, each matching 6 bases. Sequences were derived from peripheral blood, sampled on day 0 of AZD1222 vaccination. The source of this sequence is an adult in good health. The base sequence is TGTGCCAGCTCGGGGGCAGTGTCGAGTGAGCAGTTCTTC. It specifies CASSGAVSSEQFF.